Sequencing of this TCR beta chain was carried out in a study of identical twins. Study-wide results and caveats: In drawing conclusions, the study used cross-sectional statistical analysis and did not follow the same donors.

TCRdb reprocessed the 5' RACE reads via MiXCR and lists one record per CDR3 protein. The sample has roughly 490,000 distinct CDR3 sequences; approximately 14% are singletons. The CDR3 consists of 15 residues. V gave up 1 base and J gave up 0 bases, with 10 bases separating them. Germline values: CDR1 DFQATT, CDR2 SNEGSKA (reference sequence). A word on this clonotype: Its antigen is as yet unknown.

The same data also went into a second study, on yellow fever vaccine responses in identical twins.

Material for sequencing was CD4+ T cells sorted from blood. This clonotype originated in a woman aged 18-30 years in good health. The chain combines TRBV20-1 with TRBJ1-5; maybe TRBD1 (6 bases). The DNA of the CDR3 is TGCAGTGCTAGAGGAGGGGGAAATAGCAATCAGCCCCAGCATTTT. Translation: CSARGGGNSNQPQHF.